This entry features one T cell receptor (beta chain) sequence. As originally analysed: Counts of nucleated cells, estimated from reference gene primer amplification, were obtained. Clones were sequenced by immunoSEQ multiplex PCR, and TCRdb holds only the in-frame ones, with some missing. Clone size and V and J calls were adopted from that table, with D and trimming inferred from the DNA. The table shows approximately 97,000 clones, with roughly 85% occurring only once. This sample was taken from a study of blood T cell repertoires in COVID-19. Across the study: Acute and convalescent COVID-19 samples came from the United States, Italy and Spain.

The CDR3 is made up of 12 amino acids. V was pared by 5 bases and J by 14 bases, with 15 bases between. From germline, CDR1 is SEHNR and CDR2 FQNEAQ (reference sequence). What was sequenced was peripheral blood. The chain has TRBV7-9 and TRBJ2-2; D is possibly TRBD2 (5 bases). This receptor was obtained from an older man with acute or convalescent COVID-19. The CDR3 nucleotides are TGTGCCAGCAGCACCGGACTCGCCAGCCTGTTTTTT. Its translation: CASSTGLASLFF.